This is a list of T cell receptor beta chains from one sample in a study of T cell responses to AZD1222 COVID-19 vaccine. Only in-frame clones appear in the TCRdb table, and some are missing; sequencing was by immunoSEQ multiplex PCR. The sample includes tens of thousands of clones, roughly 88% of them seen just once. This specimen consisted of peripheral blood, obtained 28 days after the second AZD1222 dose. The source of these receptors is an adult who received the AZD1222 COVID-19 vaccine. Both conserved end residues are part of each CDR3. The D gene is left open where the match is weak. Rows give clone size only sometimes, using once, few, many, or a class for an expanded clone.

TRBV20-1	-	few	TRBJ1-2	CSASSGFYYGYTF	TGCAGTGCTAGTTCTGGGTTCTACTATGGCTACACCTTC
TRBV7-6	-	-	TRBJ2-2	CASSPLANTGELFF	TGTGCCAGCAGCCCACTAGCGAACACCGGGGAGCTGTTTTTT
TRBV30	TRBD2	-	TRBJ2-1	CAWSVLGLAGNEQFF	TGTGCCTGGAGTGTTTTAGGGCTAGCGGGGAATGAGCAGTTCTTC
TRBV7-8	-	once	TRBJ1-5	CASRRDVDQPQHF	TGTGCCAGCAGAAGGGACGTAGATCAGCCCCAGCATTTT
TRBV24-1	TRBD1	-	TRBJ2-7	CATSDQGDPYEQYF	TGTGCCACCAGTGATCAGGGGGACCCATACGAGCAGTACTTC
TRBV13	TRBD1	-	TRBJ2-1	CASSFGTGLYNEQFF	TGTGCCAGCAGCTTCGGGACAGGGTTGTACAATGAGCAGTTCTTC
TRBV4-1	-	-	TRBJ2-7	CASSPSSYEQYF	TGCGCCAGCAGCCCCTCCTCCTACGAGCAGTACTTC
TRBV28	-	once	TRBJ1-1	CASSTGRLNTEAFF	TGTGCCAGCAGCACTGGGCGGCTGAACACTGAAGCTTTCTTT
TRBV11-2	-	-	TRBJ2-7	CASSFEQGLGEQYF	TGTGCCAGCAGCTTCGAACAGGGATTAGGCGAGCAGTACTTC
TRBV5-6	-	-	TRBJ2-3	CASSLIPGRSDTQYF	TGTGCCAGCAGCTTGATCCCGGGGAGGTCAGATACGCAGTATTTT
TRBV5-4	TRBD2	-	TRBJ2-7	CASSRGTSGGHYSYEQYF	TGTGCCAGCAGCCGGGGGACTAGCGGGGGCCACTACTCCTACGAGCAGTACTTC
TRBV5-1	-	-	TRBJ2-7	CASSLNAYEQYF	TGCGCCAGCAGCTTGAATGCCTACGAGCAGTACTTC
TRBV9	-	-	TRBJ1-2	CASSVGRGGYGYTF	TGTGCCAGCAGCGTTGGACGGGGAGGTTATGGCTACACCTTC
TRBV9	-	-	TRBJ2-3	CASSVGGSTDTQYF	TGTGCCAGCAGCGTTGGGGGCAGCACAGATACGCAGTATTTT
TRBV5-1	TRBD1	-	TRBJ2-7	CASSFSDRGLDEQYF	TGCGCCAGCAGCTTCTCGGACAGGGGGCTAGACGAGCAGTACTTC
TRBV7-9	-	few	TRBJ2-7	CASSLNYEQYF	TGTGCCAGCAGCTTAAACTACGAGCAGTACTTC
TRBV5-1	TRBD1	few	TRBJ1-2	CASSRDSLGGYTF	TGCGCCAGCAGCCGGGACAGTCTGGGCGGCTACACCTTC
TRBV2	-	-	TRBJ2-1	CASSELQGTGNEQFF	TGTGCCAGCAGTGAACTCCAGGGAACGGGGAATGAGCAGTTCTTC
TRBV5-1	-	-	TRBJ2-3	CASSLDYREVDTQYF	TGCGCCAGCAGCTTGGACTACCGCGAAGTGGATACGCAGTATTTT
TRBV7-2	TRBD1	-	TRBJ1-5	CASSRKTGGDQPQHF	TGTGCCAGCAGCCGTAAGACAGGGGGGGATCAGCCCCAGCATTTT
TRBV30	-	-	TRBJ1-4	CAWSVVRGGEKLFF	TGTGCCTGGAGTGTTGTGAGGGGAGGGGAAAAACTGTTTTTT
TRBV7-3	-	-	TRBJ2-2	CASSLGGKGGGTGELFF	TGTGCCAGCAGCTTAGGAGGAAAAGGGGGAGGCACCGGGGAGCTGTTTTTT
TRBV3-1/TRBV3-2	-	-	TRBJ1-2	CASGPSGRSYGYTF	TGTGCCAGCGGCCCATCGGGACGGTCCTATGGCTACACCTTC
TRBV29-1	-	few	TRBJ1-2	CSARTDTNYGYTF	TGCAGCGCTAGGACAGATACTAACTATGGCTACACCTTC
TRBV5-1	TRBD2	-	TRBJ2-7	CASGETSGGREQYF	TGCGCCAGCGGCGAGACTAGCGGGGGGCGCGAGCAGTACTTC